These 5 T cell receptor beta chains originate from one sample sequenced in a study of control samples from healthy donors and cancer patients. Sequencing was performed with immunoSEQ multiplex PCR; in TCRdb, only in-frame clones are kept and a portion is missing. The sample consists of about 58,000 clones, around 90% of them appearing once. The specimen was PBMCs. The origin of the receptors is a man aged 55-75 years with colorectal cancer.

The genes are TRBV7-9 and TRBJ2-7; 10 nucleotides align to TRBD1. Germline CDR1 and CDR2: SEHNR and FQNEAQ (reference sequence). V shed 8 bases, J shed 4 bases, and the junction held 11 bases outside the gene matches. The length of the CDR3 is 15 residues. This CDR3 is CASADSGTGVYEQYF. CDR3 nucleotide sequence: TGTGCCAGCGCCGATTCCGGGACAGGGGTATACGAGCAGTACTTC.

The V call is TRBV7-2, the J call TRBJ1-4; no firm D call. There are 15 residues in the CDR3. CDR1 is SGHTA and CDR2 is FQGNSA in the germline V gene. V dropped 2 bases and J dropped 0 bases, with 7 bases sitting between them. The CDR3 protein is CASSLSGATNEKLFF. DNA for the CDR3: TGTGCCAGCAGCTTATCCGGAGCAACTAATGAAAAACTGTTTTTT.

The chain employs TRBV4-1 and TRBJ1-1; the D gene is possibly TRBD1 (5 bases). The germline V gene has CDR1 MGHRA and CDR2 YSYEKL. CDR3 length equals 14 residues. The V gene lost 0 bases and the J gene lost 6 bases, with 11 bases spanning the gap. The CDR3 region has the DNA TGCGCCAGCAGCCAAGATTCAATGGGGGCTGAAGCTTTCTTT. Translation: CASSQDSMGAEAFF.

The chain carries TRBV10-3 and TRBJ1-1; 10 nucleotides align to TRBD1. This CDR3 is built from 16 residues. Germline V gene data show CDR1 as ENHRY and CDR2 as SYGVKD. The junction had 7 bases not matched to a gene; V was cut back by 2 bases and J by 4 bases. The CDR3 sequence: CAISEVGQGTGTEAFF. The CDR3, as DNA: TGTGCCATCAGTGAGGTGGGACAGGGGACTGGCACTGAAGCTTTCTTT.

As DNA, the CDR3 is TGTGCCAGCAGCTTAGTAGCGGTCGCCTACAATGAGCAGTTCTTC. This codes for CASSLVAVAYNEQFF. This sequence joins TRBV11-2 and TRBJ2-1; tentative D call: TRBD2 (6 bases). The germline V and J ends were trimmed by 1 base and 2 bases, with 9 bases remaining between them. The CDR3 sequence is 15 residues long. CDR1 is SGHAT, CDR2 FQNNGV, per germline.